This record looks at one T cell receptor (beta chain) sequence and its context. Antigen unknown. Lesional scalp punch biopsies and peripheral blood were collected from alopecia areata patients. The sample belongs to a study of CD8+ T cells in alopecia areata. Whole-study context: Treated patients were dosed with oral tofacitinib, taking 5 to 10 mg twice daily. Study results and limitations: Resident alphabeta T-cell populations of normal skin are likewise subject to sequencing in scalp samples. In patients, TCRs were shared less clearly than in mice, and HLA may possibly be involved.

The sequencing template was cDNA reverse transcribed from extracted RNA. The protocol was immunoSEQ multiplex PCR, while the TCRdb copy is restricted to in-frame clones and leaves out a portion. The sample carries roughly 16,000 clones, less than 70% recorded once. Germline CDR1 is LGHNA and CDR2 is YNFKEQ. The ends were cut back, 0 bases at V and 0 bases at J, with 12 bases in the middle. CDR3 length equals 17 residues. The V and J genes are TRBV4-2 and TRBJ2-1; D remains unclear. This sequence was found in a human donor with alopecia areata. Sequencing was carried out using skin. CDR3 protein: CASSQDITGSSYNEQFF. The CDR3 region has the DNA TGTGCCAGCAGCCAAGATATCACTGGAAGCTCCTACAATGAGCAGTTCTTC.